The following is a T cell receptor beta chain sequence with its context. The target antigen is unknown. The sample comes from a study of T cell responses to AZD1222 COVID-19 vaccine. Study-level results: Spike-wide vaccine-associated CD4 TCRs dominated at 160-218 and 743-854.

Libraries were prepared by immunoSEQ multiplex PCR; TCRdb keeps only in-frame clonotypes and omits some of them. The repertoire holds about 180,000 clones, around 90% seen once, with 2.6% in the top ten. The receptor was isolated from an adult in good health. This sample comprised peripheral blood, obtained on day 0 of AZD1222 vaccination.

The CDR3 region is CASNRLTGGPDTQYF. The CDR3 region has the DNA TGTGCCAGCAACCGACTAACGGGAGGCCCAGATACGCAGTATTTT. V gene TRBV11-2 combines with J gene TRBJ2-3; 7 positions agree with TRBD2. Germline CDR1 SGHAT, CDR2 FQNNGV. Losses at the gene ends were 7 bases for V and 4 bases for J; bases not matched to a gene: 11. This CDR3 comprises 15 residues.